The sequence of this T cell receptor beta chain was determined in a study of cytomegalovirus exposure and HLA in healthy donors. Study at large: Unique TCRs numbering roughly 85 million, obtained from HLA-typed donors, made up an early data release. General study findings and limits: HLA alleles showed associations with some 17,000 TCR beta sequences in a later analysis, at a 0.05 false discovery rate. Among TCR sequences, most were rare, though some public TCRs appeared in many donors.

As regards this clone: Its target is not known.

The V and J ends lost 5 bases and 7 bases, in that order; junction bases with no gene match: 10. Germline CDR1 GTSNPN, CDR2 SVGIG (reference sequence). This CDR3 spans 13 amino acids. This PCR relied on a set of 60 Vbeta primers and 13 Jbeta primers. Sequenced by immunoSEQ multiplex PCR; TCRdb stores in-frame clones only, minus some. This table holds 250,000 to 350,000 clones, roughly 90% found once. This TCR derives from a man between 35 and 55 years old in good health and CMV-seropositive. This chain links TRBV30 with TRBJ2-7, with 8 bases lining up with TRBD1. The source material was PBMCs. The DNA for the CDR3 is TGTGCCTGGGGAAGGACAGGGCTGGGAGAGCAGTACTTC. It codes for CAWGRTGLGEQYF.